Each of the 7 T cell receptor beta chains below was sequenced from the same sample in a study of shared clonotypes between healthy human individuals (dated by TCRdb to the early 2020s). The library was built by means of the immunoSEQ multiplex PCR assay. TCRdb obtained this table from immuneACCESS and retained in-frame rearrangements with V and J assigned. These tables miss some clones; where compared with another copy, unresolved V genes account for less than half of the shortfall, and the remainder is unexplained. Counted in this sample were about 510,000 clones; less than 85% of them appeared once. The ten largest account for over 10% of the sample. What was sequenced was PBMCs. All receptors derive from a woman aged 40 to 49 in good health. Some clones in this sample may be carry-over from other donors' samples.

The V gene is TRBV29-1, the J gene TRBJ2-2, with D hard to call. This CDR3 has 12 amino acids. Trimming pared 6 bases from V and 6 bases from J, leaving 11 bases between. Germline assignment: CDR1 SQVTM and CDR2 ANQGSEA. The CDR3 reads CSVLKLSGELFF. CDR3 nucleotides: TGCAGCGTCCTAAAGCTTTCCGGGGAGCTGTTTTTT.

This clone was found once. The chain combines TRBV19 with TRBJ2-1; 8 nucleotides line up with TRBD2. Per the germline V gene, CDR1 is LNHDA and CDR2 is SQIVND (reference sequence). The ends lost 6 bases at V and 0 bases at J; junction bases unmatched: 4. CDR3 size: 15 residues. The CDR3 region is CASSLSGTSYNEQFF. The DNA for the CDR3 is TGTGCCAGTAGCCTTAGCGGGACCTCCTACAATGAGCAGTTCTTC. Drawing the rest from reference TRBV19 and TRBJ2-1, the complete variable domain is DGGITQSPKYLFRKEGQNVTLSCEQNLNHDAMYWYRQDPGQGLRLIYYSQIVNDFQKGDIAEGYSVSREKKESFPLTVTSAQKNPTAFYLCASSLSGTSYNEQFFGPGTRLTVL.

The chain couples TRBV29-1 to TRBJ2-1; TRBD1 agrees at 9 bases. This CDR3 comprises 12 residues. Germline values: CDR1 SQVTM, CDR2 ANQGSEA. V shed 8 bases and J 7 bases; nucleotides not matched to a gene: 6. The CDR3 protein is CSTTDRGNEQFF. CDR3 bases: TGCAGCACAACGGACAGGGGAAATGAGCAGTTCTTC.

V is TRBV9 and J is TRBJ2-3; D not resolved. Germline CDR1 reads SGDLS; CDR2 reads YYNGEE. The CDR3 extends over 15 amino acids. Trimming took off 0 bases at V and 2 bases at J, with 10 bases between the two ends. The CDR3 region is CASSVAPTATDTQYF. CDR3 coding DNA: TGTGCCAGCAGCGTAGCCCCAACAGCCACAGATACGCAGTATTTT.

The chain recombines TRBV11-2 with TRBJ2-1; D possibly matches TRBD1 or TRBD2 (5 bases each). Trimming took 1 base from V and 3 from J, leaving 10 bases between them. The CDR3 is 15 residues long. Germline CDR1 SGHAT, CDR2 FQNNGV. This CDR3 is CASSLAGDLYNEQFF. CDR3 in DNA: TGTGCCAGCAGCTTAGCTGGGGACCTCTACAATGAGCAGTTCTTC. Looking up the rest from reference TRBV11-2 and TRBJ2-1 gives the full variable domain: EAGVAQSPRYKIIEKRQSVAFWCNPISGHATLYWYQQILGQGPKLLIQFQNNGVVDDSQLPKDRFSAERLKGVDSTLKIQPAKLEDSAVYLCASSLAGDLYNEQFFGPGTRLTVL.

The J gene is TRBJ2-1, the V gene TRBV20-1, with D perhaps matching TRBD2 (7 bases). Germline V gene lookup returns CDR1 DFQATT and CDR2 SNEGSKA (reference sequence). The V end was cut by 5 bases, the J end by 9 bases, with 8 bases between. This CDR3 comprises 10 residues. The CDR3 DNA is TGCAGTGCTGGGGGGGCTGAGCAGTTCTTC. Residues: CSAGGAEQFF.

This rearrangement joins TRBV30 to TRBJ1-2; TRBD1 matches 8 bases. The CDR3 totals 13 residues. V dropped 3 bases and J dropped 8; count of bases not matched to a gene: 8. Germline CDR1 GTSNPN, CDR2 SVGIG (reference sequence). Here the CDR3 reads CAWRLTTGEGYTF. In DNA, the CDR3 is TGTGCCTGGAGGCTCACGACAGGGGAAGGCTACACCTTC.